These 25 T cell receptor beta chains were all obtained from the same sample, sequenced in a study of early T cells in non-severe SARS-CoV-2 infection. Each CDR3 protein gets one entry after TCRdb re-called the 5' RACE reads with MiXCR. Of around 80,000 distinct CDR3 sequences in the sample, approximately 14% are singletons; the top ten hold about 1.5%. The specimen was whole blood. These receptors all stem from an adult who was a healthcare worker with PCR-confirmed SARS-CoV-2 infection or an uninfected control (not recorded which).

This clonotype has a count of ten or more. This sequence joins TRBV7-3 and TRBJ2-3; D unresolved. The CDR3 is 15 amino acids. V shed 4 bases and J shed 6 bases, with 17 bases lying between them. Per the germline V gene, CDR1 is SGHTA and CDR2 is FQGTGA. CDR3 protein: CASSSNSGLTDTQYF. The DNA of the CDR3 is TGTGCCAGCAGCTCGAACTCCGGATTGACGGATACGCAGTATTTT.

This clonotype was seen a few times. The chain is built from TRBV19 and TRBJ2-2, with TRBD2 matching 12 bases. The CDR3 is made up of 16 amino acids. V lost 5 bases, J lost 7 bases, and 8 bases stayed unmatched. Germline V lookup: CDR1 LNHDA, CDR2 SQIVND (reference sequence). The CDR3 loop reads CASSVPGLAGDGELFF. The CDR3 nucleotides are TGTGCCAGTAGTGTGCCGGGACTAGCGGGCGACGGGGAGCTGTTTTTT.

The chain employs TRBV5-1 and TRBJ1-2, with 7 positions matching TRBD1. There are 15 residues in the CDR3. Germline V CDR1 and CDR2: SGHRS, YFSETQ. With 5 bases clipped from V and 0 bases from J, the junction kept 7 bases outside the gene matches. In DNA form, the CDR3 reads TGCGCCAGCAGAACAGGGGACATCGCTAACTATGGCTACACCTTC. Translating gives CASRTGDIANYGYTF.

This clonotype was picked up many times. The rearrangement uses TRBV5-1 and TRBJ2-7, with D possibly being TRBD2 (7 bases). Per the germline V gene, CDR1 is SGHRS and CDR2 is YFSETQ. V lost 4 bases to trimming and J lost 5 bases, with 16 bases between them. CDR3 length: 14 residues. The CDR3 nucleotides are TGCGCCAGCAGCCAGGCATCGGGGGGCCACGAGCAGTACTTC. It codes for CASSQASGGHEQYF.

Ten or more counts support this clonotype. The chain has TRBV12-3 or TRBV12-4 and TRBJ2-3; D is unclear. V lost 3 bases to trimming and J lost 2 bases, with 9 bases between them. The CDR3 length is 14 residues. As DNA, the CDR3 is TGTGCCAGCAGTTTCTCCCGGGCCACAGATACGCAGTATTTT. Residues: CASSFSRATDTQYF.

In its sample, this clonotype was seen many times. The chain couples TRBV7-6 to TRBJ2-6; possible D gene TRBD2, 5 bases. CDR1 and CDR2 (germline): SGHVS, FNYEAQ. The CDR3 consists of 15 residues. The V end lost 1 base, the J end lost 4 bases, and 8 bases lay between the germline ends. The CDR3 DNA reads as TGTGCCAGCAGCTTAGGAGGGCCCGGGGCCAACGTCCTGACTTTC. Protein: CASSLGGPGANVLTF.

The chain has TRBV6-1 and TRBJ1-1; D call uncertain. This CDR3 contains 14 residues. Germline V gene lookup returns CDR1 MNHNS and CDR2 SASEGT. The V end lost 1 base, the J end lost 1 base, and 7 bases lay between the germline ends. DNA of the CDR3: TGTGCCAGCAGTGAAGACGGCAGGAACACTGAAGCTTTCTTT. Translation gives CASSEDGRNTEAFF.

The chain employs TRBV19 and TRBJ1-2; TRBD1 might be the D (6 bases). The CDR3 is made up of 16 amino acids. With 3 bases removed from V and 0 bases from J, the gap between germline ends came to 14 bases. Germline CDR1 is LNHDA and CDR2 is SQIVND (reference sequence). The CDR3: CASSIFRTETNYGYTF. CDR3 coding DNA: TGTGCCAGTAGTATCTTTAGGACAGAAACTAACTATGGCTACACCTTC.

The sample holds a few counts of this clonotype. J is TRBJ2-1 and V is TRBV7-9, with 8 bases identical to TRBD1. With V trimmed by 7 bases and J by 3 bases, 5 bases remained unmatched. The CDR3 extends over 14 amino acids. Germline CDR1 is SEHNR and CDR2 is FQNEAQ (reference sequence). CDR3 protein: CASTPGGDYNEQFF. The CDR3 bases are TGTGCCAGCACCCCAGGGGGCGACTACAATGAGCAGTTCTTC. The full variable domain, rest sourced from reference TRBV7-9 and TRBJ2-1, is DTGVSQNPRHKITKRGQNVTFRCDPISEHNRLYWYRQTLGQGPEFLTYFQNEAQLEKSRLLSDRFSAERPKGSFSTLEIQRTEQGDSAMYLCASTPGGDYNEQFFGPGTRLTVL.

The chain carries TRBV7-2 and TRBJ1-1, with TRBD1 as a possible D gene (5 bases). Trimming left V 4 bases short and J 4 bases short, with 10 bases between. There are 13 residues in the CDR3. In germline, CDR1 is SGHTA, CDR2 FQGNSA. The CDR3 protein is CASSSGGGTEAFF. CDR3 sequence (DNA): TGTGCCAGCAGCTCGGGGGGAGGCACTGAAGCTTTCTTT.

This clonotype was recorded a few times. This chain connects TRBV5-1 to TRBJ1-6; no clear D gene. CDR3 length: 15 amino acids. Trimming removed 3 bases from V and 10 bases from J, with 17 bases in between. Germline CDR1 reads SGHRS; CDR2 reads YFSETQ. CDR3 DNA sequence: TGCGCCAGCAGCTCCTCGGCCGGAGACTCATCACCCCTCCACTTT. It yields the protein CASSSSAGDSSPLHF.

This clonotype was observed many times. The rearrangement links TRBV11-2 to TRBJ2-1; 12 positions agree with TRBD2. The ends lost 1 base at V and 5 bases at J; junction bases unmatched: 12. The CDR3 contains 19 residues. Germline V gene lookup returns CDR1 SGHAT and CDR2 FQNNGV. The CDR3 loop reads CASSLVLSSGGARNNEQFF. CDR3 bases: TGTGCCAGCAGCTTAGTACTTTCTAGCGGGGGGGCCCGGAACAATGAGCAGTTCTTC.

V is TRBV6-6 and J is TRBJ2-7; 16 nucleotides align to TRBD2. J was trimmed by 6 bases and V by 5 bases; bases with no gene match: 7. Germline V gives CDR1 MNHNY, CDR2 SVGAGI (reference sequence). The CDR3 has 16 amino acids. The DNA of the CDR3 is TGTGCCAGCAGTACCGGGACTAGCGGGGGGGTACCCGAGCAGTACTTC. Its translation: CASSTGTSGGVPEQYF.

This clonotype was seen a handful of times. The CDR3 bases are TGTGCCACCAGCCAGGACAGGGGTATGGTCAATCAGCCCCAGCATTTT. As protein: CATSQDRGMVNQPQHF. The J gene is TRBJ1-5, the V gene TRBV15; the match to TRBD1 covers 9 bases. V shed 5 bases and J 3 bases; nucleotides not matched to a gene: 8. Germline CDR1 reads LNHNV; CDR2 reads YYDKDF (reference sequence). This CDR3 spans 16 amino acids.

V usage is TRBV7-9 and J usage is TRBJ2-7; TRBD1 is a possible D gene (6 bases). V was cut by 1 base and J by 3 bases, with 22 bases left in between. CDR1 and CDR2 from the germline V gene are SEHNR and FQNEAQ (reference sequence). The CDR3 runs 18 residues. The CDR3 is CASSLVVGGLMKSYEQYF. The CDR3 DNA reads TGTGCCAGCAGCTTAGTGGTAGGGGGTCTGATGAAGAGCTACGAGCAGTACTTC.

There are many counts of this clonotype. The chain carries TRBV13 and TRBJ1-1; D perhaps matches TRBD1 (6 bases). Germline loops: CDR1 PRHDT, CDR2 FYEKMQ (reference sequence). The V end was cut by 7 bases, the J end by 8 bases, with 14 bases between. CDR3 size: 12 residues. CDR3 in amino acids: CASTGQNPEAFF. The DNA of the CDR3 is TGTGCCAGCACCGGACAGAACCCCGAAGCTTTCTTT.

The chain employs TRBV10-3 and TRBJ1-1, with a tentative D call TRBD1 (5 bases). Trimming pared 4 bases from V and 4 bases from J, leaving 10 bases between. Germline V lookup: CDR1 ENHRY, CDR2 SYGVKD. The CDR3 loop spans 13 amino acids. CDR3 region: CAISGGTGTEAFF. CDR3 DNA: TGTGCCATCAGTGGGGGGACGGGCACTGAAGCTTTCTTT.

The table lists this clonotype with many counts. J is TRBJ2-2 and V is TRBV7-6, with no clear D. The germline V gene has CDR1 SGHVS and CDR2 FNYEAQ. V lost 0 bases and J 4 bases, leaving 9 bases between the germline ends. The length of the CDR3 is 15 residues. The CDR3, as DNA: TGTGCCAGCAGCTTAGCGGGAAGAGCCACCGGGGAGCTGTTTTTT. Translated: CASSLAGRATGELFF.

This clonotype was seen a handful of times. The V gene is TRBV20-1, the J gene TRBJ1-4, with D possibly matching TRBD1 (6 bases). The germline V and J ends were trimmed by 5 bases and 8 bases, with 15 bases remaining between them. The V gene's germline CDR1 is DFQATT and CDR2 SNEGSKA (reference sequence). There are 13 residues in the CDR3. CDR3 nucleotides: TGCAGTGCTCCCCAGGGGCGGTGGGAAAAACTGTTTTTT. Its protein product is CSAPQGRWEKLFF.

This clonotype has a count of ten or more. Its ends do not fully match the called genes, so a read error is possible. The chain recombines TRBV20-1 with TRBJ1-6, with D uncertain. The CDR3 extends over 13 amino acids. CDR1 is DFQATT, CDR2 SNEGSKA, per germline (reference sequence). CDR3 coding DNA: TGCAGTGCTAGTCGCAGCGAGAATTCACCCCTCCATTTT. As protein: CSASRSENSPLHF.

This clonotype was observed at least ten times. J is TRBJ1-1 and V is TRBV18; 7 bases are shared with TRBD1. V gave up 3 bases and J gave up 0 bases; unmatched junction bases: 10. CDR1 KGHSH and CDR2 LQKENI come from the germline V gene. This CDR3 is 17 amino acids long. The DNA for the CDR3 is TGTGCCAGCTCACCGAGAAGCTCCGGGACAGTGAACACTGAAGCTTTCTTT. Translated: CASSPRSSGTVNTEAFF.

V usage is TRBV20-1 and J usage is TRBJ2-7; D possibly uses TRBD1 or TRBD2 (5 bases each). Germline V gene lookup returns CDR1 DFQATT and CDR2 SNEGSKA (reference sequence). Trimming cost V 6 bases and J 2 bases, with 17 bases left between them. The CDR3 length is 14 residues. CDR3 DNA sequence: TGCAGTGCCACTCTCAAGAGGGGAACCTACGAGCAGTACTTC. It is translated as CSATLKRGTYEQYF.

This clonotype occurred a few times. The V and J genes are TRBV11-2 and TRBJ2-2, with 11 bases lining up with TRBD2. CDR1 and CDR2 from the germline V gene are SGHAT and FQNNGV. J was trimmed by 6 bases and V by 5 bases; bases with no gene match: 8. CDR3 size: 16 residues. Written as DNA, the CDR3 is TGTGCCAGCAGCACCTCGACTAGCGGGGTCGCCGGGGAGCTGTTTTTT. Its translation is CASSTSTSGVAGELFF.

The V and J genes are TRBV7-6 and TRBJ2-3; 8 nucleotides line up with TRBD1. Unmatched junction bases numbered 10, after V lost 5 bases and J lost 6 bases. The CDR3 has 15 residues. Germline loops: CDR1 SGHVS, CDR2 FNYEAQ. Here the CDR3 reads CASSRDRISGDTQYF. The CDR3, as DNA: TGTGCCAGCAGCCGGGACAGGATCTCCGGGGATACGCAGTATTTT.

The CDR3 sequence is CASSQDSVSYEQYF. CDR3 DNA: TGTGCCAGCAGCCAAGATTCGGTCTCCTACGAGCAGTACTTC. The V call is TRBV3-2, the J call TRBJ2-7. TRBV3-2 is shown as a pseudogene. This CDR3 spans 14 amino acids.